Listed here are 19 T cell receptor beta chains from one sample, sequenced in a study of CD8 T cells in ankylosing spondylitis. Study conclusions and caveats: For ankylosing spondylitis blood, a TCR beta motif of eight or nine highly homologous variants appeared characteristic.

Using its own MiXCR run on the 5' RACE reads, TCRdb lists one record per CDR3 protein. The sample records 500,000 to 550,000 distinct CDR3 sequences, about 13% being singletons. No antigen is known for these receptors. The specimen was blood, either unsorted or a sorted T cell fraction (not recorded which). The receptors derive from a male donor with ankylosing spondylitis.

This clonotype was seen a handful of times. The V call is TRBV30, the J call TRBJ2-5; D is perhaps TRBD2 (6 bases). Looked up from germline, CDR1 is GTSNPN and CDR2 is SVGIG (reference sequence). The V end was cut by 0 bases, the J end by 5 bases, with 7 bases between. This CDR3 has 12 residues. In DNA, the CDR3 is TGTGCCTGGAGTGTGGAGGGGGAGACCCAGTACTTC. It is translated as CAWSVEGETQYF.

This clonotype was recorded at least ten times. This chain's CDR3 is CASSLVAGDTGELFF. CDR3 nucleotide sequence: TGTGCCAGCAGTTTAGTCGCCGGGGACACCGGGGAGCTGTTTTTT. This chain links TRBV12-3 or TRBV12-4 with TRBJ2-2; tentative D call: TRBD2 (5 bases). CDR3 length: 15 amino acids. Trimming shortened V by 1 base and J by 3 bases, and 9 bases separated the two germline ends.

The chain combines TRBV19 with TRBJ2-2; TRBD1 matches 7 bases. This CDR3 has 18 amino acids. Germline V gene sequence: CDR1 LNHDA, CDR2 SQIVND (reference sequence). Trimming removed 4 bases from V and 0 bases from J; junction bases left unmatched: 11. CDR3 protein: CASSTFNPGTANTGELFF. CDR3 coding DNA: TGTGCCAGTAGTACTTTCAACCCCGGGACAGCGAACACCGGGGAGCTGTTTTTT.

This chain joins TRBV12-3 or TRBV12-4 and TRBJ2-2, with D perhaps TRBD1 (5 bases). V gave up 10 bases and J gave up 6 bases, with 30 bases separating them. There are 18 residues in the CDR3. In DNA, the CDR3 is TGTGCCATCTGTTTAAGGCTAGGGGCTAGTGAGGTCGCCGGGGAGCTGTTTTTT. It translates to CAICLRLGASEVAGELFF.

The chain combines TRBV14 with TRBJ2-1; D is possibly TRBD2 (6 bases). In germline, CDR1 is SGHDN, CDR2 FVKESK. The V end was cut by 3 bases, the J end by 2 bases, with 14 bases between. The CDR3 is 16 residues long. The CDR3 DNA reads TGTGCCAGCAGCCATTCCCGGGAGCTCCCCTACAATGAGCAGTTCTTC. It is translated as CASSHSRELPYNEQFF.

The sample holds a few counts of this clonotype. CDR3 loop: CSVLAGEVTQYF. The CDR3 nucleotides read TGCAGCGTTCTAGCGGGAGAGGTTACGCAGTATTTT. This chain joins TRBV29-1 and TRBJ2-3; TRBD2 matches at 10 bases. The CDR3 runs to 12 residues. Germline V gene lookup returns CDR1 SQVTM and CDR2 ANQGSEA. V trimming: 5 bases; J trimming: 8 bases; junction bases outside the gene matches: 4.

The chain is built from TRBV20-1 and TRBJ2-1; tentatively, D is TRBD1 or TRBD2 (6 bases each). The CDR3 is 13 amino acids. With 5 bases removed from V and 9 bases from J, the gap between germline ends came to 17 bases. In germline, CDR1 is DFQATT, CDR2 SNEGSKA (reference sequence). DNA of the CDR3: TGCAGTGCTCCTTATGGGGGGCGAGCTGAGCAGTTCTTC. Amino acids: CSAPYGGRAEQFF.

The genes are TRBV3-1 and TRBJ1-1; D gene ambiguous. V was pared by 1 base and J by 3 bases, with 3 bases between. The CDR3 consists of 12 residues. The germline CDR1 and CDR2 sequences are LGHDT and YNNKEL (reference sequence). The chain's CDR3 is CASSQVYTEAFF. The CDR3, as DNA: TGTGCCAGCAGCCAAGTTTACACTGAAGCTTTCTTT.

The sample holds a few counts of this clonotype. This chain uses TRBV7-9 with TRBJ2-5; 9 bases align to TRBD1. The J segment lost 6 bases and the V segment lost 5 bases, leaving 10 bases of the junction unmatched. The germline gives CDR1 SEHNR, CDR2 FQNEAQ (reference sequence). The CDR3 totals 15 residues. The CDR3 DNA follows: TGTGCCAGCAGCCCCGGGACAGGGAATGTACAGACCCAGTACTTC. Protein sequence: CASSPGTGNVQTQYF.

This clonotype has more than one count but fewer than ten. The chain has TRBV12-5 and TRBJ2-3; D unclear. With 6 bases removed from V and 2 bases from J, the gap between germline ends came to 9 bases. Germline V gives CDR1 LGHNT, CDR2 FRNRAP. The CDR3 loop spans 13 amino acids. The CDR3 reads CASGEQNTDTQYF. The CDR3 region has the DNA TGTGCTAGTGGGGAACAGAACACAGATACGCAGTATTTT.

This chain links TRBV7-2 with TRBJ1-5; D not resolved. V was cut by 5 bases and J by 1 base, with 15 bases left in between. The CDR3 is made up of 16 amino acids. Per the germline V gene, CDR1 is SGHTA and CDR2 is FQGNSA. In DNA, the CDR3 is TGTGCCAGCAGCCTTGGTCGAATGGGCAGCAATCAGCCCCAGCATTTT. It codes for CASSLGRMGSNQPQHF.

This clonotype was counted a few times. This chain joins TRBV29-1 and TRBJ1-3; 7 bases match TRBD1. J was trimmed by 2 bases and V by 0 bases; bases with no gene match: 7. In germline, CDR1 is SQVTM, CDR2 ANQGSEA. The CDR3 runs to 16 residues. CDR3 coding DNA: TGCAGCGTTGAAGATCGGGGGAGGGGGCCTGGAAACACCATATATTTT. As protein: CSVEDRGRGPGNTIYF.

The chain employs TRBV7-8 and TRBJ2-4, with 7 nucleotides matching TRBD2. Germline CDR1 SGHVS, CDR2 FQNEAQ. The CDR3 spans 18 residues. The V and J ends lost 1 base and 0 bases, in that order; junction bases with no gene match: 9. CDR3 sequence (DNA): TGTGCCAGCAGCTTAGACGGGGGAGGGAGGTCAGCCAAAAACATTCAGTACTTC. Its translation is CASSLDGGGRSAKNIQYF. The full variable domain, completed using reference TRBV7-8 and TRBJ2-4, is GAGVSQSPRYKVAKRGQDVALRCDPISGHVSLFWYQQALGQGPEFLTYFQNEAQLDKSGLPSDRFFAERPEGSVSTLKIQRTQQEDSAVYLCASSLDGGGRSAKNIQYFGAGTRLSVL.

There are a few counts of this clonotype. The chain couples TRBV27 to TRBJ1-4; no definite D call. The CDR3 has 13 amino acids. V shed 6 bases and J shed 7 bases, with 12 bases lying between them. The germline V gene encodes CDR1 MNHEY and CDR2 SMNVEV (reference sequence). CDR3 loop: CASSIETGEKLFF. The DNA of the CDR3 is TGTGCCAGCAGCATTGAGACGGGTGAAAAACTGTTTTTT.

This chain joins TRBV2 and TRBJ2-5; D is possibly TRBD1 or TRBD2 (7 bases each). The CDR3 covers 16 residues. The germline V gene has CDR1 SNHLY and CDR2 FYNNEI. The V and J ends lost 4 bases and 0 bases respectively, with 15 bases between them. As DNA, the CDR3 is TGTGCCAGCAGTGTACCGACAGGGAGGGACCAAGAGACCCAGTACTTC. It specifies CASSVPTGRDQETQYF.

This clonotype has only a few counts. The rearrangement uses TRBV3-1 and TRBJ1-3; D gene ambiguous. Between the trimmed V and J ends, which lost 6 bases and 0 bases, there was a span of 9 bases. In germline, CDR1 is LGHDT, CDR2 YNNKEL (reference sequence). The CDR3 runs 14 residues. The CDR3 loop is CASRGPPSGNTIYF. As DNA, the CDR3 is TGTGCCAGCAGAGGACCCCCCTCTGGAAACACCATATATTTT.

The genes are TRBV7-2 and TRBJ1-4, with D perhaps matching TRBD1 (6 bases). Germline CDR1 SGHTA, CDR2 FQGNSA. The V end was cut by 5 bases, the J end by 5 bases, with 12 bases between. This CDR3 contains 14 residues. The CDR3 sequence is CASSPPGVNEKLFF. The CDR3, as DNA: TGTGCCAGCAGCCCCCCAGGGGTAAATGAAAAACTGTTTTTT.

CDR3 bases: TGTGCCAGCAGGCGAACCCGGGACACTGAAGCTTTCTTT. The encoded protein is CASRRTRDTEAFF. The chain carries TRBV27 and TRBJ1-1; D gene uncertain. The CDR3 totals 13 residues. The germline V gene has CDR1 MNHEY and CDR2 SMNVEV (reference sequence). Deletions cut 6 bases from V and 3 bases from J, with 11 bases between.

This clonotype was seen more than once but under ten times. The chain has TRBV11-2 and TRBJ2-3; 8 bases match TRBD2. Germline V gives CDR1 SGHAT, CDR2 FQNNGV. This CDR3 contains 16 residues. V trimming: 5 bases; J trimming: 4 bases; junction bases outside the gene matches: 11. CDR3 DNA: TGTGCCAGCAGCCCTAGGACTAGCCCTCCCCCAGATACGCAGTATTTT. Amino acid sequence: CASSPRTSPPPDTQYF.